This TCR beta chain came from a study of blood T cell repertoires in COVID-19. Study at large: Spain, Italy and the United States supplied samples that represented acute and convalescent COVID-19. The analysed material was cDNA or gDNA that came from T cells, B-cell-depleted T cells, or PBMCs.

The sample holds a few counts of this clone. The CDR3 loop spans 15 amino acids. Per the germline V gene, CDR1 is SEHNR and CDR2 is FQNEAQ (reference sequence). After removal of 2 bases from V and 3 bases from J, the junction contained 3 bases not matched to a gene. In the authors' workflow: Amplifying reference gene primers gave estimates of nucleated cell counts. The repertoire was sequenced with immunoSEQ multiplex PCR; TCRdb's copy has only in-frame clones and lacks some. V and J calls and clone size are as listed in that table; D and trimming were resolved from the DNA. This table holds about 84,000 clones, over 80% found once.

The V gene is TRBV7-9, the J gene TRBJ2-2; TRBD2 matches 7 bases. The TCR comes from an elderly woman with acute or convalescent COVID-19. Material for sequencing was peripheral blood. The CDR3 protein is CASSLLGRDTGELFF. In DNA form, the CDR3 reads TGTGCCAGCAGCTTATTAGGGAGGGACACCGGGGAGCTGTTTTTT.